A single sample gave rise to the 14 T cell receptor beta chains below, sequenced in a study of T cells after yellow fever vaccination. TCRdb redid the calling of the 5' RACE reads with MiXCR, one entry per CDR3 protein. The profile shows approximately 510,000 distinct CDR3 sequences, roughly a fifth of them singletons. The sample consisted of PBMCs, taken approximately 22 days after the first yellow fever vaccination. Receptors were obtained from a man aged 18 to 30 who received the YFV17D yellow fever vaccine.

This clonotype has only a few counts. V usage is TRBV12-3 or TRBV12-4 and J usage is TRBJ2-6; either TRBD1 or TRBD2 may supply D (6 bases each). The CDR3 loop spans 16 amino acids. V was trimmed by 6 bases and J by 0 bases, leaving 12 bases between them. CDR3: CASSPGGGSGANVLTF. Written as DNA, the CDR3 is TGTGCCAGCAGCCCCGGAGGGGGCTCTGGGGCCAACGTCCTGACTTTC.

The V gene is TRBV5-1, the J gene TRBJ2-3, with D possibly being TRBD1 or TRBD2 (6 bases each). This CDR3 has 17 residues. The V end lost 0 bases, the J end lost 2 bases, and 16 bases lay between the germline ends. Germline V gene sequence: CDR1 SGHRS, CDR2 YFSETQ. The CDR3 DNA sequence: TGCGCCAGCAGCTTGGGTGGGGGCGGGACCCCCACAGATACGCAGTATTTT. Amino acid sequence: CASSLGGGGTPTDTQYF.

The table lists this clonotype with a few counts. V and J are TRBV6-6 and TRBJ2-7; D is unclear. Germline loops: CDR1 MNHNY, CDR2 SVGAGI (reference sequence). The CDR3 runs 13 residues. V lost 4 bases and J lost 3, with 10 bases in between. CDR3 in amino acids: CASSSSKGYEQYF. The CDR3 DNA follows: TGTGCCAGCAGTTCCTCCAAAGGCTACGAGCAGTACTTC.

The CDR3 loop reads CASSLAGTYAGEQYF. Written as DNA, the CDR3 is TGTGCCAGCAGCTTAGCGGGGACTTACGCGGGAGAGCAGTACTTC. The chain has TRBV7-2 and TRBJ2-7; D possibly corresponds to TRBD2 (6 bases). The V end was cut by 0 bases, the J end by 7 bases, with 16 bases between. In germline, CDR1 is SGHTA, CDR2 FQGNSA. The CDR3 has 15 residues. The full variable domain, with the rest looked up from reference TRBV7-2 and TRBJ2-7, is GAGVSQSPSNKVTEKGKDVELRCDPISGHTALYWYRQSLGQGLEFLIYFQGNSAPDKSGLPSDRFSAERTGGSVSTLTIQRTQQEDSAVYLCASSLAGTYAGEQYFGPGTRLTVT.

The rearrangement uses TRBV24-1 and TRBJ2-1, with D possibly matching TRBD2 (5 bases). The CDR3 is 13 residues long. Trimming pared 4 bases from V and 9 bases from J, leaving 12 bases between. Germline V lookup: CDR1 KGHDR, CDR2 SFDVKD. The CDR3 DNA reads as TGTGCCACCAGTGACCTCCGGGGAAGTGAGCAGTTCTTC. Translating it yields CATSDLRGSEQFF.

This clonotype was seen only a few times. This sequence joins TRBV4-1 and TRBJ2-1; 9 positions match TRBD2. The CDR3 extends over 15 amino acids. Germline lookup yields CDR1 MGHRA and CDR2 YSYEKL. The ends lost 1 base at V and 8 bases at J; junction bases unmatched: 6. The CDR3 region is CASSQVSRGGHEQFF. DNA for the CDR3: TGCGCCAGCAGCCAAGTCTCGCGGGGGGGCCATGAGCAGTTCTTC.

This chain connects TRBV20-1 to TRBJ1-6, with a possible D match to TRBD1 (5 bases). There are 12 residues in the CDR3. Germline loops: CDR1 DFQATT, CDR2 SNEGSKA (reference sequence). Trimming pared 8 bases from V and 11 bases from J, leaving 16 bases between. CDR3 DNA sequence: TGCAGTCTCGGGGGGGGGAGGGCACCCCTCCACTTT. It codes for CSLGGGRAPLHF.

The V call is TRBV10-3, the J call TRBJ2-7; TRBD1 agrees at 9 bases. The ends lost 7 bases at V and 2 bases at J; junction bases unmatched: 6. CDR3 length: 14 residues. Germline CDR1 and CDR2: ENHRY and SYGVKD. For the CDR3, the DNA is TGTGCCATCAACCCGGGACAGGGAACCTACGAGCAGTACTTC. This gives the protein CAINPGQGTYEQYF.

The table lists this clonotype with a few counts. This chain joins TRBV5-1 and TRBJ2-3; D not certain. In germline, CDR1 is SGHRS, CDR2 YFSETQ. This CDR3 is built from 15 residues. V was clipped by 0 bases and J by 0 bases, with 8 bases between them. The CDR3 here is CASSLAPRSTDTQYF. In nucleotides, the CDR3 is TGCGCCAGCAGCTTGGCGCCCAGAAGCACAGATACGCAGTATTTT.

The CDR3 region is CASSPGPPRASGANVLTF. Here the CDR3 DNA reads TGTGCCAGCAGCCCCGGGCCACCAAGGGCCTCTGGGGCCAACGTCCTGACTTTC. This chain uses TRBV2 with TRBJ2-6; D is undetermined. Trimming shortened V by 6 bases and J by 0 bases, and 18 bases separated the two germline ends. This CDR3 is built from 18 residues. From germline, CDR1 is SNHLY and CDR2 FYNNEI.

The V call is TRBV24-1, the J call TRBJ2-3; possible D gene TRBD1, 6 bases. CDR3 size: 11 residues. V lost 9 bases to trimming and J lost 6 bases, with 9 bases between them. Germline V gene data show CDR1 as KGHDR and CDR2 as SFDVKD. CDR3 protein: CATSGVDTQYF. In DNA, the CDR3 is TGTGCCACCTCAGGGGTGGATACGCAGTATTTT.

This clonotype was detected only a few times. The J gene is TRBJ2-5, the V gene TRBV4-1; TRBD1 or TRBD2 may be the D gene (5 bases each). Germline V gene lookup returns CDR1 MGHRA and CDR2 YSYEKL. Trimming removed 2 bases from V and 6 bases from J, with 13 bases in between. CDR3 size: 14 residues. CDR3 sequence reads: CASSQPRGGKTQYF. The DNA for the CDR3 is TGCGCCAGCAGCCAACCCCGTGGGGGAAAGACCCAGTACTTC.

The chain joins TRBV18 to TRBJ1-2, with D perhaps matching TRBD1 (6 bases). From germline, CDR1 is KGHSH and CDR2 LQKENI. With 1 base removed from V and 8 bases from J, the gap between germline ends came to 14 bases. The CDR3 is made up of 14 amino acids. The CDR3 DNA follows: TGTGCCAGCTCACCACAGGGGGGCCCCGGCGGCTACACCTTC. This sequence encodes CASSPQGGPGGYTF.

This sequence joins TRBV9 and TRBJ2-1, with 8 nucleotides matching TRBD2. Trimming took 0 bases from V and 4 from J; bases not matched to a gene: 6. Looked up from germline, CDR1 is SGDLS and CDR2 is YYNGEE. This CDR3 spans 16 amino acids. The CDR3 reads CASSVGGSGGYNEQFF. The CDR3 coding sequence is TGTGCCAGCAGCGTAGGGGGGAGCGGGGGTTACAATGAGCAGTTCTTC.